The source of this TCR beta chain is a study of T cell responses to AZD1222 COVID-19 vaccine. The CDR3 is 14 amino acids. Germline V gene lookup returns CDR1 MNHEY and CDR2 SVGEGT. Trimming cost V 2 bases and J 7 bases, with 15 bases left between them. Clones were read by immunoSEQ multiplex PCR, and TCRdb kept only the in-frame ones, dropping some. Altogether 95,000 to 150,000 clones are present, approximately 86% being singletons, with the ten largest covering 5.5% to 8%. This receptor was obtained from an adult in good health. The sequencing here drew on peripheral blood, taken on day 0 of AZD1222 vaccination. The rearrangement links TRBV6-2 or TRBV6-3 to TRBJ2-7; the D is unclear. DNA of the CDR3: TGTGCCAGCAGTTACCTCGCGACAAGTCGGGAGCAGTACTTC. It codes for CASSYLATSREQYF.